This T cell receptor beta chain derives from a study of shared clonotypes between healthy human individuals. Concerning this clone: The antigen remains undetermined.

The table came from immunoSEQ multiplex PCR; TCRdb's copy has only in-frame clones and leaves some out. Of 2 million to 2.5 million clones in the sample, approximately 95% are singletons; the top ten hold 0.3% to 0.4%. General study results and limits: Against clonotypes common to all four donors, non-shared ones had lower generation probabilities.

Per germline, CDR1 SGHAT and CDR2 FQNNGV. This CDR3 region has 16 residues. Trimming cost V 0 bases and J 1 base, with 12 bases left between them. This sequence joins TRBV11-2 and TRBJ1-2, with no clear D. Source material: naive CD4+ T cells from PBMCs. Subset specified: CD45RA+ positively selected. This receptor was obtained from a man between 18 and 35 years old in good health. Some clones in this sample may be carry-over from other donors' samples. The CDR3 is CASSLDWSGFNYGYTF. The CDR3, as DNA: TGTGCCAGCAGCTTAGATTGGTCCGGGTTTAACTATGGCTACACCTTC.